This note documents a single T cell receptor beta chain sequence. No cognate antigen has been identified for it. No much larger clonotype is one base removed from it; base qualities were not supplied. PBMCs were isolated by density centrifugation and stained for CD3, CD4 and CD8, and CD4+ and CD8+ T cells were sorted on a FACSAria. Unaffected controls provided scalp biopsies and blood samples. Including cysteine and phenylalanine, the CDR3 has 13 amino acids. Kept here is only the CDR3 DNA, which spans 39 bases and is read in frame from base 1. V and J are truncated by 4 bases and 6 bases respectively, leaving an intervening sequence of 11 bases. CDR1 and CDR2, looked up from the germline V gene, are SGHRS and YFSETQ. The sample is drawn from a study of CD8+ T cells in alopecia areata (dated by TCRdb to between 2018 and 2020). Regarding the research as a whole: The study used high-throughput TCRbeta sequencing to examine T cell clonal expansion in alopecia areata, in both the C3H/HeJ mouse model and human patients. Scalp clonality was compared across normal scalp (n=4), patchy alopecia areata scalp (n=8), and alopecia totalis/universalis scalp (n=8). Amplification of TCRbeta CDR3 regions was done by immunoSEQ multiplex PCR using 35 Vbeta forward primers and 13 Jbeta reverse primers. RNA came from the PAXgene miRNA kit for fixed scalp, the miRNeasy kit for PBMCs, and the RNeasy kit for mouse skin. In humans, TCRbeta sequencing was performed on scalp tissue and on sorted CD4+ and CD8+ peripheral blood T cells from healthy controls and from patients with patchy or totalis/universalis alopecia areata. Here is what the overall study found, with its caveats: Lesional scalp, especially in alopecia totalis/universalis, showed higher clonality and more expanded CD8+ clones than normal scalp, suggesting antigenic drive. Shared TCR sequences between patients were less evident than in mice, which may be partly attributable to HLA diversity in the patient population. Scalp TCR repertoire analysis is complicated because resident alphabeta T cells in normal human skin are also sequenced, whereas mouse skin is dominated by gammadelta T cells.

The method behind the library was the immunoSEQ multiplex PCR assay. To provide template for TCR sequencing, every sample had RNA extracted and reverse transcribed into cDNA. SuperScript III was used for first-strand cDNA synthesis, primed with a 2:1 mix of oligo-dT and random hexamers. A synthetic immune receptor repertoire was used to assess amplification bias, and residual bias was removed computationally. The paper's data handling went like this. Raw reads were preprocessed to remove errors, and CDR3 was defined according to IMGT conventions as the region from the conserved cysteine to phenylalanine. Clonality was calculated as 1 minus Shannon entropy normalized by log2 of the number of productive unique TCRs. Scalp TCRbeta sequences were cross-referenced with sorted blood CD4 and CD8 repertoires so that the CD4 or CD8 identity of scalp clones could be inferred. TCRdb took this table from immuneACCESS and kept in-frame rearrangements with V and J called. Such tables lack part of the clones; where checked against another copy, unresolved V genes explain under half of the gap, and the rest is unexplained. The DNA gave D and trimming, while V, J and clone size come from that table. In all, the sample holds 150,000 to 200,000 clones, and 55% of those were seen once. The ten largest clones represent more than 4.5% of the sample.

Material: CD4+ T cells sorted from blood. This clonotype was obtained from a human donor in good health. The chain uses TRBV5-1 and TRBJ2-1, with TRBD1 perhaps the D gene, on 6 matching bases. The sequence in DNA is TGCGCCAGCAGCCTACAGGGCCTCAATGAGCAGTTCTTC. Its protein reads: CASSLQGLNEQFF.